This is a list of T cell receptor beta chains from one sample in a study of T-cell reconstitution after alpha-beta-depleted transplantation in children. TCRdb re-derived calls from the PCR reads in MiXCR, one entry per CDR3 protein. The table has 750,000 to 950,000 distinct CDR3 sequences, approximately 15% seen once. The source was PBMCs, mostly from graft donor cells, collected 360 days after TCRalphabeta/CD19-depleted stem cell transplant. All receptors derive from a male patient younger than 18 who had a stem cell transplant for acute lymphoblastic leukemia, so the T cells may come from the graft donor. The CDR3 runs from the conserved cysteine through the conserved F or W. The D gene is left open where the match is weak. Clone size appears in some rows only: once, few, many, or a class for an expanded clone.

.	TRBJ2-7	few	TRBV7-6	CASSPEGPYEQYF	TGTGCCAGCAGCCCCGAAGGGCCCTACGAGCAGTACTTC
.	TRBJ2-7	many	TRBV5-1	CASSPAPRPHEQYF	TGCGCCAGCAGCCCAGCACCCAGACCCCACGAGCAGTACTTC
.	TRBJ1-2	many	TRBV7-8	CASSIAGPHYGYTF	TGTGCCAGCAGCATCGCGGGACCCCATTATGGCTACACCTTC
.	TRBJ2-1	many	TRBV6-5	CASTNWDLYNEQFF	TGTGCCAGCACCAACTGGGACTTGTACAATGAGCAGTTCTTC
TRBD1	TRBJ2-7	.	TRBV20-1	CSAADRGFSYEQYF	TGCAGTGCCGCAGACAGGGGCTTCTCCTACGAGCAGTACTTC
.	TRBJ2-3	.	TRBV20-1	CSAEETRDTQYF	TGCAGTGCCGAGGAGACCAGAGATACGCAGTATTTT
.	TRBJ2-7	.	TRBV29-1	CSVVFQERTYEQYF	TGCAGCGTTGTATTTCAGGAACGGACCTACGAGCAGTACTTC
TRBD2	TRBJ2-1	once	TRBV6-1	CASRNPGLAGFEQFF	TGTGCCAGCAGGAACCCGGGACTAGCGGGATTTGAGCAGTTCTTC
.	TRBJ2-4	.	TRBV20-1	CSARESKGVVAKNIQYF	TGCAGTGCTAGAGAGTCAAAGGGGGTCGTGGCAAAAAACATTCAGTACTTC
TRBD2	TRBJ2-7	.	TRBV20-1	CSAGGGIGYEQYF	TGCAGTGCCGGCGGGGGGATCGGCTACGAGCAGTACTTC
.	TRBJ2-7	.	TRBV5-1	CASSLAQAMYEQYF	TGCGCCAGCAGCTTGGCCCAGGCCATGTACGAGCAGTACTTC
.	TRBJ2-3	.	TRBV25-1	CASSEYLGQGIRYF	TGTGCCAGCAGTGAATACCTTGGGCAGGGTATTCGGTATTTT
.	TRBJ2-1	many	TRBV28	CASSFTYGQFF	TGTGCCAGCAGTTTCACCTACGGGCAGTTCTTC
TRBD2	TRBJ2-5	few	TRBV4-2	CASRAEAGAQETQYF	TGTGCCAGTAGAGCAGAAGCGGGAGCGCAAGAGACCCAGTACTTC
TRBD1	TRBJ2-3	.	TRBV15	CATSRQLTGDNTQYF	TGTGCCACCAGCAGACAACTGACAGGGGATAATACGCAGTATTTT
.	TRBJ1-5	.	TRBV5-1	CASSLAGEGGNQPQHF	TGCGCCAGCAGCTTGGCCGGGGAGGGGGGCAATCAGCCCCAGCATTTT
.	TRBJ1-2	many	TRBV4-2	CASSQDVYGYTF	TGTGCCAGCAGCCAAGATGTCTATGGCTACACCTTC
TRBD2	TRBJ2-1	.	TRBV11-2	CASSFIAGAFSYNEQFF	TGTGCCAGCAGCTTTATAGCGGGAGCCTTCTCCTACAATGAGCAGTTCTTC
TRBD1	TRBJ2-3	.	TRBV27	CATLRDRGRTDTQYF	TGTGCCACCCTCCGGGACAGGGGGCGCACAGATACGCAGTATTTT
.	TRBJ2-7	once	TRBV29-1	CSARGGYVYEQYF	TGCAGCGCCCGAGGGGGGTACGTATACGAGCAGTACTTC
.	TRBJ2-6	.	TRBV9	CASSPSASGANVLTF	TGTGCCAGCAGCCCCTCAGCCTCTGGGGCCAACGTCCTGACTTTC
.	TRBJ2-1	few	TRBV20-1	CSAPSGAGRLNEQFF	TGCAGTGCGCCTTCCGGAGCGGGCCGGTTAAATGAGCAGTTCTTC
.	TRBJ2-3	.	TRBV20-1	CSVRVYSTDTQYF	TGCAGTGTGAGGGTTTATAGCACAGATACGCAGTATTTT
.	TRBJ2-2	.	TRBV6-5	CASSYSRTRQANTGELFF	TGTGCCAGCAGTTACTCGAGGACTCGCCAGGCGAACACCGGGGAGCTGTTTTTT
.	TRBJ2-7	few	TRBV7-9	CASSPGSVNLCEQYF	TGTGCCAGCAGCCCCGGCAGTGTTAATTTATGCGAGCAGTACTTC
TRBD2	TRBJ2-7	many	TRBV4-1	CASSLKGLAGGEQYF	TGCGCCAGCAGCCTAAAGGGACTAGCGGGAGGCGAGCAGTACTTC
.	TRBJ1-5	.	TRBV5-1	CASSHEGGGNQPQHF	TGCGCCAGCAGCCACGAGGGAGGCGGAAATCAGCCCCAGCATTTT
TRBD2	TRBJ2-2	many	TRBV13	CASSLLRTSGSSGELFF	TGTGCCAGCAGCTTACTTCGAACTAGCGGGAGTTCCGGGGAGCTGTTTTTT
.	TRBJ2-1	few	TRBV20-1	CSATYGDEQFF	TGCAGTGCTACCTACGGGGATGAGCAGTTCTTC
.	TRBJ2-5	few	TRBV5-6	CASSFGTKETQYF	TGTGCCAGCAGCTTCGGGACCAAAGAGACCCAGTACTTC
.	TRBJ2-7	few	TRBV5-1	CASSLTGPLLLYEQYF	TGCGCCAGCAGCTTAACAGGTCCACTTCTTCTCTACGAGCAGTACTTC
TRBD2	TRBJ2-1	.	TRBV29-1	CSAEGTSVSNEQFF	TGCAGCGCTGAGGGGACTAGCGTTAGCAATGAGCAGTTCTTC
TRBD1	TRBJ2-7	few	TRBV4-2	CASSQNSGGPSYEQYF	TGTGCCAGCAGCCAAAATTCAGGGGGCCCTTCCTACGAGCAGTACTTC
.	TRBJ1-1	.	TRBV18	CASSGLSRGKRISVTEAFF	TGTGCCAGCTCAGGACTGTCCCGTGGCAAGAGGATTTCTGTCACTGAAGCTTTCTTT
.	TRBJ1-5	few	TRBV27	CASNTLGNNQPQHF	TGTGCCAGCAATACTCTGGGGAACAATCAGCCCCAGCATTTT
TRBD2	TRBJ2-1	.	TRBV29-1	CSVTPGVTSGGDEQFF	TGCAGCGTAACCCCCGGGGTGACTAGCGGAGGGGATGAGCAGTTCTTC
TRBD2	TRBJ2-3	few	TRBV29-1	CSVGTSASTDTQYF	TGCAGCGTTGGGACTAGCGCTAGCACAGATACGCAGTATTTT
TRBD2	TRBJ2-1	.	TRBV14	CASSQDYTRLATYNEQFF	TGTGCCAGCAGCCAAGATTATACTAGACTAGCGACCTACAATGAGCAGTTCTTC
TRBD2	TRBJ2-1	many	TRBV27	CAASRLAGNNEQFF	TGTGCCGCCAGTCGTCTAGCGGGAAACAATGAGCAGTTCTTC
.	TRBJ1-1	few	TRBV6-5	CASSYESGGEAFF	TGTGCCAGCAGTTACGAGTCGGGTGGTGAAGCTTTCTTT
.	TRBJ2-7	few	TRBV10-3	CAISESVGAPSF	TGTGCCATCAGTGAGTCAGTGGGGGCTCCTTCCTTC
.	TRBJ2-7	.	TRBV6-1	CASRTRVLPGTYTYEQYF	TGTGCCAGCAGAACAAGGGTCTTGCCCGGGACGTATACCTACGAGCAGTACTTC
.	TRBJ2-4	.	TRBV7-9	CASSPPGAAKNIQYF	TGTGCCAGCAGCCCCCCTGGGGCGGCCAAAAACATTCAGTACTTC
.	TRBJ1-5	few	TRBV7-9	CASSVDGTNQPQHF	TGTGCCAGCAGCGTGGACGGCACCAATCAGCCCCAGCATTTT
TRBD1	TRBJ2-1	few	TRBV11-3	CASSLPGQGRNEQFF	TGTGCCAGCAGCTTACCGGGACAGGGGAGAAATGAGCAGTTCTTC
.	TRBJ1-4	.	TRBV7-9	CASSLGLRVEKLFF	TGTGCCAGCAGCCTAGGGCTACGAGTTGAAAAACTGTTTTTT
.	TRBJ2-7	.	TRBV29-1	CSVPVLGEQYF	TGCAGCGTTCCAGTCTTAGGCGAGCAGTACTTC
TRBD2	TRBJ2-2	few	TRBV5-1	CASSTGLAGGPTGELFF	TGCGCCAGCAGCACGGGACTAGCGGGAGGGCCCACCGGGGAGCTGTTTTTT
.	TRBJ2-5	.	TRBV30	CAWVGNGAKTQYF	TGTGCCTGGGTCGGTAATGGGGCAAAGACCCAGTACTTC
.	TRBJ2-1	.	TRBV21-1	CASSSLAGADPYNEQFF	TGTGCCAGCAGCTCATTAGCGGGAGCCGACCCCTACAATGAGCAGTTCTTC
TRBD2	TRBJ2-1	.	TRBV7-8	CASIQRGLAGEQFF	TGTGCCAGCATCCAAAGAGGGTTAGCGGGAGAGCAGTTCTTC
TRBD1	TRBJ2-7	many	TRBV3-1	CASTFGQGPYEQYF	TGTGCCAGCACCTTCGGACAGGGGCCGTACGAGCAGTACTTC
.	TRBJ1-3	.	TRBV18	CASSPETGSSGNTIYF	TGTGCCAGCTCACCGGAAACAGGGAGCTCTGGAAACACCATATATTTT
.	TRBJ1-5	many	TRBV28	CASSPYGQGYSNQPQHF	TGTGCCAGCAGTCCATACGGACAAGGGTATAGCAATCAGCCCCAGCATTTT
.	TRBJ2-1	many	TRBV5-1	CASSPLRVQVNEQFF	TGCGCCAGCAGCCCCCTAAGGGTTCAAGTAAATGAGCAGTTCTTC
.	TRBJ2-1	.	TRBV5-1	CASSVLENEQFF	TGCGCCAGCAGCGTGCTGGAGAATGAGCAGTTCTTC
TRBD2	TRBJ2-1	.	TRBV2	CASSDRLAGGYEQFF	TGTGCCAGCAGTGACAGGCTAGCGGGAGGCTATGAGCAGTTCTTC
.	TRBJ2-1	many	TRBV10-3	CAISVGEYSTNEQFF	TGTGCCATCAGTGTGGGGGAGTATTCAACCAATGAGCAGTTCTTC
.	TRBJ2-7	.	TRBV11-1	CASSLWRGRGLRVFEQYF	TGTGCCAGCAGCTTATGGAGGGGTAGAGGTTTACGCGTGTTCGAGCAGTACTTC
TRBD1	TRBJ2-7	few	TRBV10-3	CAISDRTGKNEQYF	TGTGCCATCAGTGACAGGACAGGGAAGAACGAGCAGTACTTC